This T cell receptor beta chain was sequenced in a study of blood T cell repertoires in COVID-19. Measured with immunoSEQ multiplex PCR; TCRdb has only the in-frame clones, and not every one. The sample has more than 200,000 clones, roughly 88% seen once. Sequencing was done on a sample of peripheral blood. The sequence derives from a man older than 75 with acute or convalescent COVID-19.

CDR3 sequence: CAAGTGYTF. The DNA for the CDR3 is TGTGCCGCGGGTACTGGCTACACCTTC. The J gene is TRBJ1-2, the V gene TRBV28; D unresolved. Germline CDR1 MDHEN, CDR2 SYDVKM. The CDR3 totals 9 residues. Trimming shortened V by 11 bases and J by 7 bases, and 8 bases separated the two germline ends.